The 16 T cell receptor beta chains in this list originate from one sample, sequenced in a study of T-cell memory formation after mild COVID-19. One entry per CDR3 protein, called by TCRdb with MiXCR from the 5' RACE reads. The repertoire holds some 270,000 distinct CDR3 sequences, with 15% to 19% as singletons. The sequenced material came from PBMCs or a T cell subset sorted from them (not recorded which). The source is an adult woman who had mild COVID-19 (a few samples of this study predate the infection). Cell type and time point are not known.

This chain links TRBV12-3 or TRBV12-4 with TRBJ2-6; D gene uncertain. This CDR3 is built from 15 residues. The V end lost 3 bases, the J end lost 1 base, and 7 bases lay between the germline ends. The CDR3 is CASSFVGSGANVLTF. The CDR3 DNA sequence: TGTGCCAGCAGTTTTGTGGGATCTGGGGCCAACGTCCTGACTTTC.

This clonotype was seen a few times. The V gene is TRBV27, the J gene TRBJ2-7; D is undetermined. Looked up from germline, CDR1 is MNHEY and CDR2 is SMNVEV (reference sequence). There are 13 residues in the CDR3. Trimming left V 5 bases short and J 0 bases short, with 8 bases between. The CDR3 sequence: CASSHGPSYEQYF. CDR3 DNA: TGTGCCAGCAGTCACGGCCCCTCCTACGAGCAGTACTTC.

The chain employs TRBV6-2 or TRBV6-3 and TRBJ1-5; the match to TRBD1 covers 12 bases. Per the germline V gene, CDR1 is MNHEY and CDR2 is SVGEGT. V was pared by 0 bases and J by 4 bases, with 4 bases of the junction left unmatched. This CDR3 comprises 17 residues. The CDR3 protein is CASSYSRDRGRNQPQHF. CDR3 DNA sequence: TGTGCCAGCAGTTACTCCCGGGACAGGGGGCGGAATCAGCCCCAGCATTTT.

The chain employs TRBV3-1 and TRBJ2-7, with D possibly being TRBD1 (5 bases). The CDR3 totals 13 residues. Germline values: CDR1 LGHDT, CDR2 YNNKEL (reference sequence). V gave up 6 bases and J gave up 2 bases, with 11 bases separating them. The chain's CDR3 is CASRLRDPYEQYF. DNA of the CDR3: TGTGCCAGCAGGCTCAGGGATCCCTACGAGCAGTACTTC.

The genes are TRBV15 and TRBJ2-7; D perhaps matches TRBD1 (5 bases). This CDR3 is built from 13 residues. Germline assignment: CDR1 LNHNV and CDR2 YYDKDF (reference sequence). Deletions cut 3 bases from V and 4 bases from J, with 10 bases between. CDR3 sequence reads: CATSRLQEYEQYF. The DNA of the CDR3 is TGTGCCACCAGCAGGCTACAGGAATACGAGCAGTACTTC.

The chain links TRBV7-2 to TRBJ2-5; 8 nucleotides line up with TRBD2. V shed 5 bases, J shed 8 bases, and the junction held 13 bases outside the gene matches. Per the germline V gene, CDR1 is SGHTA and CDR2 is FQGNSA. CDR3 length: 15 residues. The CDR3 bases are TGTGCCAGCAGCCTTAGAGGAGCGGGAGTCCGAACCCAGTACTTC. Amino acids: CASSLRGAGVRTQYF.

This clonotype was observed a few times. This chain's CDR3 is CASRSSGTSGTDTQYF. CDR3 in DNA: TGCGCCAGCAGATCCAGCGGGACTAGCGGCACAGATACGCAGTATTTT. The J gene is TRBJ2-3, the V gene TRBV5-1; 10 nucleotides align to TRBD2. Germline V CDR1 and CDR2: SGHRS, YFSETQ. V was pared by 5 bases and J by 1 base, with 7 bases of the junction left unmatched. This CDR3 comprises 16 residues.

This clonotype was seen more than once but under ten times. The chain has TRBV7-8 and TRBJ2-2, with 9 bases lining up with TRBD2. With V trimmed by 7 bases and J by 9 bases, 6 bases remained unmatched. Per germline, CDR1 SGHVS and CDR2 FQNEAQ. The CDR3 length is 13 residues. This CDR3 is CASTAGGRRELFF. For the CDR3, the DNA is TGTGCCAGCACAGCGGGAGGTCGCAGGGAGCTGTTTTTT.

This clonotype was counted a few times. V gene TRBV30 combines with J gene TRBJ2-7; D might be TRBD1 (6 bases). The CDR3 is 16 amino acids. The V end lost 3 bases, the J end lost 3 bases, and 21 bases lay between the germline ends. Germline V gene lookup returns CDR1 GTSNPN and CDR2 SVGIG (reference sequence). CDR3 nucleotides: TGTGCCTGGAGGGTTACCAGGGGACACTACGACTACGAGCAGTACTTC. This sequence encodes CAWRVTRGHYDYEQYF.

The V gene is TRBV20-1, the J gene TRBJ2-3; a weak D match, TRBD2 (6 bases). Trimming cost V 1 base and J 6 bases, with 11 bases left between them. Germline CDR1 reads DFQATT; CDR2 reads SNEGSKA (reference sequence). There are 13 residues in the CDR3. The CDR3 protein is CSARALAVDTQYF. The CDR3 DNA reads TGCAGTGCTAGAGCACTAGCCGTGGATACGCAGTATTTT.

The chain recombines TRBV6-6 with TRBJ1-2; the match to TRBD1 covers 7 bases. V shed 7 bases and J 4 bases; nucleotides not matched to a gene: 6. The germline V gene has CDR1 MNHNY and CDR2 SVGAGI (reference sequence). The CDR3 spans 13 residues. DNA for the CDR3: TGTGCCAGCACGAAGGGGGCCTTCTATGGCTACACCTTC. Translated, it gives CASTKGAFYGYTF.

This chain links TRBV18 with TRBJ2-3, with D perhaps matching TRBD1 or TRBD2 (6 bases each). CDR3 length: 19 amino acids. Trimming stripped 2 bases from V and 1 base from J, with 22 bases between. Per germline, CDR1 KGHSH and CDR2 LQKENI. CDR3 in amino acids: CASSPKDLPRGLRTDTQYF. The CDR3 DNA sequence: TGTGCCAGCTCACCAAAGGACCTCCCACGGGGGCTACGCACAGATACGCAGTATTTT.

This clonotype has more than one count but fewer than ten. The rearrangement links TRBV4-1 to TRBJ1-2, with TRBD1 matching over 12 bases. The ends lost 4 bases at V and 5 bases at J; junction bases unmatched: 14. The CDR3 spans 18 residues. Germline lookup yields CDR1 MGHRA and CDR2 YSYEKL. The CDR3 loop is CASSRLGAAGQGAYGYTF. For the CDR3, the DNA is TGCGCCAGCAGCCGTCTTGGCGCCGCGGGACAGGGGGCTTATGGCTACACCTTC.

V gene TRBV3-1 combines with J gene TRBJ2-3, with D uncertain. CDR1 is LGHDT, CDR2 YNNKEL, per germline (reference sequence). The V end lost 0 bases, the J end lost 3 bases, and 10 bases lay between the germline ends. This CDR3 spans 15 amino acids. As DNA, the CDR3 is TGTGCCAGCAGCCAAGATCCGGCGTTAACAGATACGCAGTATTTT. It specifies CASSQDPALTDTQYF.

In this sample, this clonotype turned up many times. The gene calls are TRBV12-3 or TRBV12-4 and TRBJ1-2; D is unresolved. The CDR3 runs 15 residues. Trimming left V 5 bases short and J 5 bases short, with 18 bases between. The CDR3 reads CASSPRRVVGYGYTF. CDR3 sequence (DNA): TGTGCCAGCAGTCCCCGTCGCGTGGTTGGGTATGGCTACACCTTC.

V usage is TRBV6-2 or TRBV6-3 and J usage is TRBJ1-2, with 10 bases fitting TRBD1. After removal of 2 bases from V and 12 bases from J, the junction contained 9 bases not matched to a gene. Per germline, CDR1 MNHEY and CDR2 SVGEGT. This CDR3 is built from 14 residues. CDR3 region: CASSYAPRDRGNTF. The CDR3 region has the DNA TGTGCCAGCAGTTACGCACCCCGGGACAGGGGCAACACCTTC.